This T cell receptor beta chain originates from a study of cytomegalovirus exposure and HLA in healthy donors. Study results and caveats: TCR beta V segments were, for the most part, productive about 87% or about 30% of the time in an earlier analysis. A later analysis found most CMV-associated TCR beta chains apparently HLA-restricted.

This clone was counted a single time. The antigen remains undetermined. The CDR3 has 14 residues. V was trimmed by 4 bases and J by 4 bases, leaving 14 bases between them. In germline, CDR1 is SEHNR, CDR2 FQNEAQ (reference sequence). PCR used 60 Vbeta primers and 13 Jbeta primers. Using immunoSEQ multiplex PCR, the repertoire was profiled, and TCRdb retains in-frame clones only, with some absent. This table has about 150,000 clones, around 80% appearing once. Sample: PBMCs. The clonotype comes from a man aged 30 to 45 in good health and CMV-seropositive. J is TRBJ2-7 and V is TRBV7-9, with D perhaps matching TRBD1 (6 bases). DNA for the CDR3: TGTGCCAGCAGCTCCACAGGGACCAGATACGAGCAGTACTTC. Amino acid sequence: CASSSTGTRYEQYF.